A single sample is the source of the 23 T cell receptor beta chains below, sequenced in a study of T cell responses to AZD1222 COVID-19 vaccine. Produced via immunoSEQ multiplex PCR; TCRdb's table is partial and in-frame only. This table holds about 100,000 clones, 85% to 90% found once. The specimen comprised peripheral blood, sampled on day 0 of AZD1222 vaccination. The receptors originated from an adult in good health.

This clone has just one count. The chain joins TRBV5-8 to TRBJ2-3; 9 nucleotides line up with TRBD1. CDR3 length: 17 amino acids. The germline gives CDR1 SGHTS, CDR2 YDEGEE. Trimming took 0 bases from V and 4 from J; bases not matched to a gene: 9. The CDR3, as DNA: TGTGCCAGCAGCTTGGATGGGACAGGGTATAGCGCAGATACGCAGTATTTT. Protein product: CASSLDGTGYSADTQYF.

The chain is built from TRBV15 and TRBJ2-2; 11 bases match TRBD2. The CDR3 is made up of 18 amino acids. V lost 1 base, J lost 2 bases, and 6 bases stayed unmatched. Germline V gene sequence: CDR1 LNHNV, CDR2 YYDKDF (reference sequence). CDR3 in DNA: TGTGCCACCAGCAGAGTTTATAGCGGGGGGGCTAACACCGGGGAGCTGTTTTTT. Encoded protein: CATSRVYSGGANTGELFF. Full variable domain (missing parts from reference TRBV15 and TRBJ2-2): DAMVIQNPRYQVTQFGKPVTLSCSQTLNHNVMYWYQQKSSQAPKLLFHYYDKDFNNEADTPDNFQSRRPNTSFCFLDIRSPGLGDTAMYLCATSRVYSGGANTGELFFGEGSRLTVL.

This chain connects TRBV19 to TRBJ2-7, with a possible D match to TRBD2 (5 bases). This CDR3 has 15 amino acids. Germline V CDR1 and CDR2: LNHDA, SQIVND (reference sequence). V was cut by 2 bases and J by 3 bases, with 14 bases left in between. The CDR3 DNA reads TGTGCCAGTAGTATACCCGGTCGGGATTACTACGAGCAGTACTTC. Protein sequence: CASSIPGRDYYEQYF.

This chain joins TRBV5-4 and TRBJ2-2; possibly TRBD2 for D (5 bases). The germline V gene has CDR1 SGHNT and CDR2 YYREEE (reference sequence). V lost 0 bases, J lost 5 bases, and 14 bases lay in between. This CDR3 region has 16 residues. Here the CDR3 DNA reads TGTGCCAGCAGCTTGGGCCTCGCTCCGGGGACCGGGGAGCTGTTTTTT. Translating it yields CASSLGLAPGTGELFF.

The genes are TRBV10-2 and TRBJ1-1; no clear D. Trimming left V 6 bases short and J 6 bases short, with 11 bases between. The CDR3 consists of 12 residues. Germline-derived CDR1 and CDR2 are WSHSY and SAAADI. The CDR3 reads CASSEDLSEAFF. The CDR3, as DNA: TGCGCCAGCAGCGAGGACCTTTCTGAAGCTTTCTTT.

J is TRBJ1-1 and V is TRBV2; no clear D gene. The V gene lost 0 bases and the J gene lost 4 bases, with 6 bases spanning the gap. From germline, CDR1 is SNHLY and CDR2 FYNNEI. The CDR3 is 13 amino acids. The DNA for the CDR3 is TGTGCCAGCAGTGAAGCTTTGATCACTGAAGCTTTCTTT. Protein: CASSEALITEAFF.

The V gene is TRBV6-5, the J gene TRBJ2-7, with 7 bases identical to TRBD1. The germline V gene encodes CDR1 MNHEY and CDR2 SVGAGI. The junction had 7 bases not matched to a gene; V was cut back by 5 bases and J by 0 bases. The CDR3 runs 15 residues. CDR3 amino acids: CASSRTGTFSYEQYF. DNA for the CDR3: TGTGCCAGCAGTCGGACAGGAACCTTCTCCTACGAGCAGTACTTC.

The rearrangement uses TRBV18 and TRBJ2-7; the D gene is possibly TRBD1 (6 bases). Germline CDR1 KGHSH, CDR2 LQKENI. The CDR3 runs 16 residues. V lost 2 bases to trimming and J lost 3 bases, with 17 bases between them. CDR3 in amino acids: CASSPRFRDINYEQYF. The DNA of the CDR3 is TGTGCCAGCTCACCAAGGTTCCGGGACATTAACTACGAGCAGTACTTC.

The rearrangement joins TRBV27 to TRBJ1-1, with D unresolved. The CDR3 covers 13 residues. Trimming removed 6 bases from V and 5 bases from J, with 13 bases in between. Germline V gene sequence: CDR1 MNHEY, CDR2 SMNVEV (reference sequence). The CDR3 loop reads CASRLLRETEAFF. In DNA, the CDR3 is TGTGCCAGCAGGTTGCTCCGGGAGACTGAAGCTTTCTTT.

V and J are TRBV12-5 and TRBJ2-1; 10 nucleotides match TRBD2. Trimming cost V 0 bases and J 11 bases; bases outside gene matches: 13. This CDR3 contains 17 residues. Germline CDR1 reads LGHNT; CDR2 reads FRNRAP. The CDR3 is CASGLVRPASGGIQQFF. For the CDR3, the DNA is TGTGCTAGTGGTTTGGTACGGCCGGCTAGCGGGGGAATTCAGCAGTTCTTC.

This rearrangement joins TRBV7-9 to TRBJ1-3; D unresolved. There are 14 residues in the CDR3. CDR1 and CDR2 from the germline V gene are SEHNR and FQNEAQ (reference sequence). With 6 bases removed from V and 2 bases from J, the gap between germline ends came to 11 bases. The CDR3 region is CASSKTATGNTIYF. The CDR3 nucleotides read TGTGCCAGCAGTAAGACTGCGACTGGAAACACCATATATTTT.

Only a few counts were recorded for this clone. This sequence joins TRBV11-2 and TRBJ1-4; D gene ambiguous. From germline, CDR1 is SGHAT and CDR2 FQNNGV. The V and J ends lost 3 bases and 7 bases respectively, with 9 bases between them. The CDR3 consists of 13 residues. The CDR3 protein is CASSFRVIEKLFF. The CDR3 bases are TGTGCCAGCAGCTTTAGGGTTATTGAAAAACTGTTTTTT.

This CDR3 reads CAISDGTRGTGELFF. The DNA for the CDR3 is TGTGCCATCAGCGACGGGACTAGGGGAACCGGGGAGCTGTTTTTT. The chain couples TRBV10-3 to TRBJ2-2; TRBD2 matches at 8 bases. In germline, CDR1 is ENHRY, CDR2 SYGVKD. This CDR3 is built from 15 residues. The junction had 8 bases not matched to a gene; V was cut back by 6 bases and J by 5 bases.

The chain carries TRBV27 and TRBJ1-6, with no clear D. This CDR3 has 15 amino acids. With 0 bases removed from V and 8 bases from J, the gap between germline ends came to 11 bases. Germline assignment: CDR1 MNHEY and CDR2 SMNVEV (reference sequence). The CDR3, as DNA: TGTGCCAGCAGTTTATCAAAGGTGTTTTATTCACCCCTCCACTTT. This gives the protein CASSLSKVFYSPLHF.

The chain joins TRBV4-1 to TRBJ2-1; D ambiguous. The CDR3 runs to 17 residues. Germline-derived CDR1 and CDR2 are MGHRA and YSYEKL. The V end was cut by 2 bases, the J end by 0 bases, with 14 bases between. CDR3 in DNA: TGCGCCAGCAGCCAATCCCTACTCGTGCGCTCCTACAATGAGCAGTTCTTC. This encodes CASSQSLLVRSYNEQFF.

This sequence joins TRBV7-9 and TRBJ1-5, with TRBD1 matching 8 bases. Losses at the gene ends were 1 base for V and 6 bases for J; bases not matched to a gene: 5. CDR1 SEHNR and CDR2 FQNEAQ come from the germline V gene (reference sequence). This CDR3 spans 15 amino acids. CDR3 bases: TGTGCCAGCAGCTTAGGGGCAGGGGGCGGTCAGCCCCAGCATTTT. This sequence encodes CASSLGAGGGQPQHF.

J is TRBJ1-1 and V is TRBV12-3 or TRBV12-4; D gene ambiguous. Trimming stripped 6 bases from V and 0 bases from J, with 5 bases between. The CDR3 spans 12 residues. CDR3 nucleotides: TGTGCCAGCAGACGGCTGAACACTGAAGCTTTCTTT. This translates into CASRRLNTEAFF.

The chain employs TRBV5-1 and TRBJ1-4, with 7 bases identical to TRBD1. V gave up 5 bases and J gave up 8 bases; unmatched junction bases: 12. The germline V gene encodes CDR1 SGHRS and CDR2 YFSETQ. The CDR3 has 15 residues. CDR3 residues: CASRALETGTEKLFF. The CDR3, as DNA: TGCGCCAGCAGAGCCCTTGAGACAGGGACCGAAAAACTGTTTTTT.

The chain is built from TRBV15 and TRBJ1-5, with a possible D match to TRBD1 (6 bases). The germline V and J ends were trimmed by 1 base and 5 bases, with 12 bases remaining between them. CDR1 is LNHNV and CDR2 is YYDKDF in the germline V gene (reference sequence). CDR3 size: 15 residues. As DNA, the CDR3 is TGTGCCACCAGCAGAGTGGGGGACACTTATCAGCCCCAGCATTTT. As protein: CATSRVGDTYQPQHF.

This chain connects TRBV6-4 to TRBJ1-1; the D is unclear. Trimming stripped 3 bases from V and 9 bases from J, with 14 bases between. The CDR3 extends over 13 amino acids. CDR1 and CDR2 from the germline V gene are MRHNA and SNTAGT. CDR3 loop: CASSDTEETKAFF. In DNA form, the CDR3 reads TGTGCCAGCAGTGATACTGAGGAGACAAAAGCTTTCTTT.

This clone was found once. The rearrangement uses TRBV3-1 (or the pseudogene TRBV3-2) and TRBJ1-6, with a possible D match to TRBD1 (5 bases). Germline V gene sequence: CDR1 LGHDT, CDR2 YNNKEL (reference sequence). The CDR3 is 14 residues long. Trimming took 4 bases from V and 9 from J, leaving 13 bases between them. CDR3: CASSPNNRFSPLHF. CDR3 DNA: TGTGCCAGCAGCCCGAATAACAGGTTTTCACCCCTCCACTTT.

The gene calls are TRBV9 and TRBJ2-1; D is possibly TRBD1 (6 bases). The length of the CDR3 is 15 residues. V lost 0 bases and J 7 bases, leaving 14 bases between the germline ends. The germline CDR1 and CDR2 sequences are SGDLS and YYNGEE. The CDR3 loop reads CASSVGNRAGNEQFF. The DNA of the CDR3 is TGTGCCAGCAGCGTAGGGAACAGGGCAGGGAATGAGCAGTTCTTC.

This clone occurred once. The chain uses TRBV11-2 and TRBJ2-7; weak D call: TRBD1 (5 bases). The V end was cut by 2 bases, the J end by 0 bases, with 14 bases between. This CDR3 is 16 amino acids long. The germline gives CDR1 SGHAT, CDR2 FQNNGV. Here the CDR3 reads CASSLNQGRGSYEQYF. The CDR3 DNA sequence: TGTGCCAGCAGCTTAAATCAGGGTAGGGGCTCCTACGAGCAGTACTTC.